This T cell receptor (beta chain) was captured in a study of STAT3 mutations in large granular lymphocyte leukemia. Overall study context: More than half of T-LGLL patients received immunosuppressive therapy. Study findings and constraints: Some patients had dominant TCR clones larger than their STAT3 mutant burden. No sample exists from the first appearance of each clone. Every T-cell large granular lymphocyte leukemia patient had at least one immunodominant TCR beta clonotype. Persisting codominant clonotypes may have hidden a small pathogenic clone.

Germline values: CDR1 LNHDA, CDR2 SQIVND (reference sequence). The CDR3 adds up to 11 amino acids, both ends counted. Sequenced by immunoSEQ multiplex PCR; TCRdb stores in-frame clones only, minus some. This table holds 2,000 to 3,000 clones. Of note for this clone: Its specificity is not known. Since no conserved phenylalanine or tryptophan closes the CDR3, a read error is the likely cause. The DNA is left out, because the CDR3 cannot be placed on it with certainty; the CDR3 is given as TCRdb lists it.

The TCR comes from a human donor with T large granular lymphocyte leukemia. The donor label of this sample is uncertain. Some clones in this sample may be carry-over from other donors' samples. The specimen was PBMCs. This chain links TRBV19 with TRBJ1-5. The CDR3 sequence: CASDAGRSNQP.